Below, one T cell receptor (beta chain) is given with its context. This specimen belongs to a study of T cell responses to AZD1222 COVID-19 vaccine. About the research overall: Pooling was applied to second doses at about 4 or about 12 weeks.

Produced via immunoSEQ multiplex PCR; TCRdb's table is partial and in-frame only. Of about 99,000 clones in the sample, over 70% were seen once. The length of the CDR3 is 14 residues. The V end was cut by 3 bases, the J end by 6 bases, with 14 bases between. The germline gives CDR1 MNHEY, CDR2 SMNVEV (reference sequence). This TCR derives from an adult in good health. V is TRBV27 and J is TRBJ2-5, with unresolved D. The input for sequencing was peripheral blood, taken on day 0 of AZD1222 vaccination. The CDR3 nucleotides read TGTGCCAGCAGTTTGGGAAGGTCCTATAAGACCCAGTACTTC. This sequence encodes CASSLGRSYKTQYF.